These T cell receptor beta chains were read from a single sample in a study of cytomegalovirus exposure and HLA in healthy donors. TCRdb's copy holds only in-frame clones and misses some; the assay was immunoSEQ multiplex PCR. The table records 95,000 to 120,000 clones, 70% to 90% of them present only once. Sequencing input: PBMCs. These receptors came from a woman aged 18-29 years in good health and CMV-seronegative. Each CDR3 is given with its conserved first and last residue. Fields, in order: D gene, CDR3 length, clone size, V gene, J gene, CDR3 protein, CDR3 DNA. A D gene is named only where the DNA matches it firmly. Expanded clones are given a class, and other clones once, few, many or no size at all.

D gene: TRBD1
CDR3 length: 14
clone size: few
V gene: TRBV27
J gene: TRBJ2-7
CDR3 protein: CASRFRGPSYEQYF
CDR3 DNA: TGTGCCAGCAGGTTCAGGGGGCCCTCCTACGAGCAGTACTTC

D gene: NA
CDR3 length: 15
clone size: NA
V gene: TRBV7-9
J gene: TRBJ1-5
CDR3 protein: CASSLSVLGNQPQHF
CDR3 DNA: TGTGCCAGCAGCTTATCTGTTCTCGGCAATCAGCCCCAGCATTTT

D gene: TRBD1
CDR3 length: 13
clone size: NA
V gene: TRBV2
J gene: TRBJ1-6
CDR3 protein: CASSGDRASPLHF
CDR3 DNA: TGTGCCAGCAGTGGGGACAGGGCGTCACCCCTCCACTTT

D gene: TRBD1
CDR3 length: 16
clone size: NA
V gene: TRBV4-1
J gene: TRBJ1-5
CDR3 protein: CASSLTGVGSNQPQHF
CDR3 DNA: TGCGCCAGCAGCCTAACAGGGGTTGGTAGCAATCAGCCCCAGCATTTT

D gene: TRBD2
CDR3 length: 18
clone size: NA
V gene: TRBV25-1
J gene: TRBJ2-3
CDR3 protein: CASSAATLAGGLSDTQYF
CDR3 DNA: TGTGCCAGCAGTGCAGCAACGCTAGCGGGGGGGCTGTCAGATACGCAGTATTTT

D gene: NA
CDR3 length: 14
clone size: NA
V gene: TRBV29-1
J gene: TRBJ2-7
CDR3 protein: CSVEEGASPYEQYF
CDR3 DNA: TGCAGCGTTGAAGAAGGAGCCAGCCCCTACGAGCAGTACTTC

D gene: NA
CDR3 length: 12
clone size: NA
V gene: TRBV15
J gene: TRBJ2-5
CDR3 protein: CATSRPSETQYF
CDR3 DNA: TGTGCCACCAGCAGACCCTCAGAGACCCAGTACTTC

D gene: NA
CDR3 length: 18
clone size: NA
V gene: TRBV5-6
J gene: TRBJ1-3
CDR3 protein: CASSFRSTGARSGNTIYF
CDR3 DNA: TGTGCCAGCAGCTTTCGTAGCACAGGAGCAAGATCTGGAAACACCATATATTTT

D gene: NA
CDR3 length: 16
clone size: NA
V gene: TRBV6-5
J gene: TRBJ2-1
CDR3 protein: CASSYSIRGIGNEQFF
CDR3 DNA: TGTGCCAGCAGTTACTCGATACGGGGGATAGGCAATGAGCAGTTCTTC

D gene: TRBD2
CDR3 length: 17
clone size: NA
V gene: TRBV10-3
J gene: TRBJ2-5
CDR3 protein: CAISESWTSGGKETQYF
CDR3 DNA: TGTGCCATCAGTGAGTCCTGGACTAGCGGGGGGAAAGAGACCCAGTACTTC

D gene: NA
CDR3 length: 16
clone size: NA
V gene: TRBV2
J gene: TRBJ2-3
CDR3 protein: CASSEEAGSSTDTQYF
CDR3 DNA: TGTGCCAGCAGTGAAGAGGCGGGGAGTAGCACAGATACGCAGTATTTT

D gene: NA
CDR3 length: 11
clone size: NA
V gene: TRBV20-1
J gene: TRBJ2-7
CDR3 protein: CSARQVSEQYF
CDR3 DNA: TGCAGTGCTAGGCAGGTTAGCGAGCAGTACTTC

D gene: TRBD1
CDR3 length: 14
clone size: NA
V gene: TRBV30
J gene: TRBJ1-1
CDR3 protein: CAWTPGGRSTEAFF
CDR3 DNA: TGTGCCTGGACCCCAGGGGGCAGGAGCACTGAAGCTTTCTTT

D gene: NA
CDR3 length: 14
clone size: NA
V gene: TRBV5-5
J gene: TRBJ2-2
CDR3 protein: CASSAHIGTGELFF
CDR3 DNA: TGTGCCAGCAGCGCCCATATCGGCACCGGGGAGCTGTTTTTT

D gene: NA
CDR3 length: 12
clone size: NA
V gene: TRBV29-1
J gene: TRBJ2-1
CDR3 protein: CSVDRGNNEQFF
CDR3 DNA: TGCAGCGTTGATAGGGGGAACAATGAGCAGTTCTTC

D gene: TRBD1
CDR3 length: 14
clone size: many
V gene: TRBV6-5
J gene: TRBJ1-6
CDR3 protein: CASTTGDGGSPLHF
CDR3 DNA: TGTGCCAGCACCACAGGGGACGGGGGTTCACCCCTCCACTTT

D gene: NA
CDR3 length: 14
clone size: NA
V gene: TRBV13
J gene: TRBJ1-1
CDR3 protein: CASSLKQLNTEAFF
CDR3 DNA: TGTGCCAGCAGCTTAAAACAGCTGAACACTGAAGCTTTCTTT

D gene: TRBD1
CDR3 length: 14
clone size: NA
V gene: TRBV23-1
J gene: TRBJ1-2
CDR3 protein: CASSLGQGRDGYTF
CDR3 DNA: TGCGCCAGCAGTTTGGGACAGGGGAGGGATGGCTACACCTTC

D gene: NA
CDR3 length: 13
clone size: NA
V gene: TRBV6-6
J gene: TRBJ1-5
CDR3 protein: CASSQVGGGSQHF
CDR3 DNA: TGTGCCAGCAGCCAGGTTGGTGGTGGGTCCCAGCATTTT

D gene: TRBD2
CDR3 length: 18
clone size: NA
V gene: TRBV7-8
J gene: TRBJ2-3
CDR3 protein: CASSLAPRTSGSTDTQYF
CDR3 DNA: TGTGCCAGCAGCTTAGCGCCCCGGACTAGCGGGAGCACAGATACGCAGTATTTT

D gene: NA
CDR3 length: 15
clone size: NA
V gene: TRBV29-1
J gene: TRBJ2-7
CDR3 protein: CSVEKPGRREYEQYF
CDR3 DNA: TGCAGCGTTGAAAAGCCGGGACGGAGGGAGTACGAGCAGTACTTC

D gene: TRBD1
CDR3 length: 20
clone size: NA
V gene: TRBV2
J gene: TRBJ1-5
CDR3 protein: CASTGAELTGKQYSNQPQHF
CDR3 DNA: TGTGCCAGCACGGGAGCAGAATTGACAGGGAAGCAATATAGCAATCAGCCCCAGCATTTT

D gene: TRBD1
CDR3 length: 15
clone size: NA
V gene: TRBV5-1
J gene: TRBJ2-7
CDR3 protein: CASSPGQGVAYEQYF
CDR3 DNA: TGCGCCAGCAGCCCCGGACAGGGGGTTGCCTACGAGCAGTACTTC

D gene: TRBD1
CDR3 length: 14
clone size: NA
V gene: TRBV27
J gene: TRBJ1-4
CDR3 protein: CASSLSTGQEKLFF
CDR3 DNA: TGTGCCAGCAGTTTATCGACAGGGCAAGAAAAACTGTTTTTT

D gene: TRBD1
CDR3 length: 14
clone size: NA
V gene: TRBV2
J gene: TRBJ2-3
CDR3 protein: CASSQDRGTDTQYF
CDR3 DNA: TGTGCCAGCAGTCAGGACAGGGGGACAGATACGCAGTATTTT

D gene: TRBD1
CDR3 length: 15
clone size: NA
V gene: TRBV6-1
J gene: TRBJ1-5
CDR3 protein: CASRPRGQGSQPQHF
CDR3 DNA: TGTGCCAGCAGGCCTCGGGGACAGGGATCCCAGCCCCAGCATTTT

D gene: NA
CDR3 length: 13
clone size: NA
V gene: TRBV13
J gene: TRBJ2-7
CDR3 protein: CASSYPRENEQYF
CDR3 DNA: TGTGCCAGCAGTTACCCGAGGGAGAACGAGCAGTACTTC

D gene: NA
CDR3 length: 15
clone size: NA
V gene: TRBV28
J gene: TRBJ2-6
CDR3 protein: CASSPDLSGANVLTF
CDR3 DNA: TGTGCCAGCAGCCCCGACTTATCTGGGGCCAACGTCCTGACTTTC

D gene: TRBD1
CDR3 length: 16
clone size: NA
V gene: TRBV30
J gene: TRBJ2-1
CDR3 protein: CAWSVQFDRGRVEQFF
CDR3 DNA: TGTGCCTGGAGTGTACAATTTGACAGGGGGCGAGTTGAGCAGTTCTTC

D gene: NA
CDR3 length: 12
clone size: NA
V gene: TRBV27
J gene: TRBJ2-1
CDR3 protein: CASSLTLTEQFF
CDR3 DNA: TGTGCCAGCAGTTTAACTCTGACAGAGCAGTTCTTC

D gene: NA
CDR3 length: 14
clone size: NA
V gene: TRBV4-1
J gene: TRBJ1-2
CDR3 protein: CASSPDTLRGGYTF
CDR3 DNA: TGCGCCAGCAGCCCAGACACATTACGAGGGGGCTACACCTTC

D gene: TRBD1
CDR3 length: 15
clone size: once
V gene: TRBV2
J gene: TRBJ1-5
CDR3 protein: CASMAGQYSNQPQHF
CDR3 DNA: TGTGCCAGCATGGCGGGACAGTATAGCAATCAGCCCCAGCATTTT

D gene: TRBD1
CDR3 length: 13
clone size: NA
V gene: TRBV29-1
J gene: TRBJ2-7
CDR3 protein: CSVGRGRGFEQYF
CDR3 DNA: TGCAGCGTTGGGCGCGGCAGGGGGTTCGAGCAGTACTTC

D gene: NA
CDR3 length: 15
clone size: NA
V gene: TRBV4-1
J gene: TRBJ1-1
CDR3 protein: CASSQEILSHFEAFF
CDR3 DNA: TGCGCCAGCAGCCAGGAGATCCTCTCCCACTTTGAAGCTTTCTTT

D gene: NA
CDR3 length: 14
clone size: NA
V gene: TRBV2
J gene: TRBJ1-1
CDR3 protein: CASSEDRAGTEAFF
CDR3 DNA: TGTGCCAGCAGTGAAGACAGGGCTGGCACTGAAGCTTTCTTT

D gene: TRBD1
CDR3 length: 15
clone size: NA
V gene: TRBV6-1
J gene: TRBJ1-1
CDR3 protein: CASSENRGLNTEAFF
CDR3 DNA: TGTGCCAGCAGTGAAAACAGGGGGCTGAACACTGAAGCTTTCTTT

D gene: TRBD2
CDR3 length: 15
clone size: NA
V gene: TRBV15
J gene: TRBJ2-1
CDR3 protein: CATYVGRANYNEQFF
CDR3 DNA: TGTGCCACCTACGTGGGGAGGGCCAACTACAATGAGCAGTTCTTC